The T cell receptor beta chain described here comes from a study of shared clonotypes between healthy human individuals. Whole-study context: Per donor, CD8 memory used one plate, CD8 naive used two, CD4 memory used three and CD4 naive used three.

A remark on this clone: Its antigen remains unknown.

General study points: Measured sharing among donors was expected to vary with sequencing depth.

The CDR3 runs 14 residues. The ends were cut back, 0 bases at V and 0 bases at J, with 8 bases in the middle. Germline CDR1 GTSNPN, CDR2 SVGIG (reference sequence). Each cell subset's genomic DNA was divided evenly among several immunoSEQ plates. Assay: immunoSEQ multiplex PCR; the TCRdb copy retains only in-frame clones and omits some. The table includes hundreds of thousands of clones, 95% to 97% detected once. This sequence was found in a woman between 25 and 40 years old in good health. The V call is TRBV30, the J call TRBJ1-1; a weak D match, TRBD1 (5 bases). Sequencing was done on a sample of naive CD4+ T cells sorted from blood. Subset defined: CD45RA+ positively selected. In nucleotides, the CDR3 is TGTGCCTGGAGTGTAGGAGGGGTGAACACTGAAGCTTTCTTT. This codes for CAWSVGGVNTEAFF.